This TCR beta chain was sequenced during a study of OX40 agonist ivuxolimab in advanced cancers. The wider study: Patients in the trial were receiving intravenous ivuxolimab every 2 weeks, at doses of 0.01 to 10 mg/kg. From roughly 20 to 85 years was the age range, with a mean of about 56 years, and approximately 80% were male. Participants could have had prior anti-PD-1, anti-PD-L1 or anti-CTLA-4 therapy, and around 40% had some.

Repertoires were generated with immunoSEQ multiplex PCR, while TCRdb's copy carries only in-frame clones and drops some. The sample shows about 69,000 clones, 80% to 85% of them seen only once. This clone was seen just once. This material consisted of CD4+ or CD8+ T cells sorted from blood, taken in a trial of the OX40 agonist ivuxolimab. This clonotype was obtained from an adult with an advanced solid tumor such as melanoma, head and neck, liver or kidney cancer.

The CDR3 region is CASNAGQSGNTIYF. CDR3 coding DNA: TGTGCCAGTAACGCCGGACAGTCTGGAAACACCATATATTTT. V usage is TRBV19 and J usage is TRBJ1-3; D perhaps matches TRBD1 (6 bases). CDR1 LNHDA and CDR2 SQIVND come from the germline V gene (reference sequence). V shed 7 bases and J shed 1 base, with 11 bases lying between them. The CDR3 extends over 14 amino acids.